This TCR beta chain was recovered during a study of T cells in lung cancer brain metastases (dated by TCRdb to the late 2010s). Regarding the study in general: About 85% of the roughly 20 patients had a history of tobacco use, with a median of roughly 40 pack-years. The cohort included roughly 20 patients who provided 40 or so specimens, with each patient contributing one primary lung lesion and one brain metastasis. Of the roughly 20 patients, around 19 received no interval therapy between resection of the primary and resection of the metastasis. A median interval of about a year was observed between acquisition of the primary and brain metastasis specimens. TCR beta CDR3 repertoires were compared between fully resected primary non-small cell lung cancers and paired brain metastases. Primary and metastatic specimens both had an average DNA integrity number of about 3.8, with no significant difference between the two sites. A median age at first diagnosis of about 60 years was recorded for the patients, of whom roughly 9 were male and roughly 12 were female. Points the paper makes about the study in general: It was not possible to control for the effects of preoperative corticosteroids on T cell infiltration in brain metastases. Brain metastases had significantly fewer unique productive clones than paired primaries (median around 1,500 versus 5,000). DNA fragmentation in the FFPE samples may have kept the complete infiltrating T cell repertoire from being retrieved. Most clones were specific to a single lesion, and paired lesions overlapped only to a limited degree (mean Morisita index 0.23). In brain metastases, the ten most abundant clones accounted for a significantly larger fraction of the repertoire than in primaries, a finding that suggests clonal expansion.

The germline V gene provides CDR1 MNHNS and CDR2 SASEGT. Its CDR3 holds 14 amino acids, cysteine through phenylalanine. Only the CDR3 DNA stays, 42 bases, in frame from base 1. V has 1 base trimmed and J has 5 bases trimmed; junction bases matching no gene number 4. As to this clone: Its antigen remains undetermined. Per-base quality was not reported, and no clone a single base away is much larger than it.

Resection was performed in the patients for synchronous oligometastatic disease or for delayed recurrence of a solitary brain metastasis. Patients with a history of multiple malignancies were excluded so that cancers other than NSCLC would not be included. Tumor areas were macrodissected from about five deparaffinized around 9.3 um unstained sections guided by marked H&E slides. Every specimen was formalin-fixed and paraffin-embedded (FFPE). Genomic DNA was extracted using the AllPrep DNA/RNA FFPE Kit. Each sample received between about 2.24 and 5 ug of genomic DNA as input, and paired samples received equal DNA input. TCR beta libraries were constructed with the immunoSEQ hsTCRbeta Kit, which uses multiplexed V and J gene primers in two PCR steps. Pooled libraries, together with positive and negative controls, were sequenced on an Illumina MiSeq with a 100-cycle paired-end protocol. Per the authors' processing: Raw data were processed by the immunoSEQ vendor into normalized, annotated TCR beta repertoire reports. Richness was defined as unique clones by nucleotide sequence, and total richness was extrapolated with the iChao1 and Efron-Thisted estimators. Pielou's evenness, Simpson's index, top-ten clone proportional abundance, and Morisita overlap index were used to characterize and compare paired lesions. TCRdb took over this immuneACCESS table, retaining in-frame rearrangements with V and J assigned. Such tables are incomplete; in checked studies, under half of the missing clones stem from an unresolved V gene, and the remainder is unexplained. V, J and clone size reflect that table, while D and trimming were determined from the DNA. Here the sample has thousands of clones; approximately 92% occur a single time. The leading ten clones occupy around 5% of the sample.

The sequence came from a woman aged 25 to 39 with non-small cell lung cancer. The V gene is TRBV6-1 and the J gene is TRBJ1-2, and 7 junctional nucleotides match TRBD1. The specimen sequenced was tumor tissue from the primary lung tumor. The label giving this sample's cell subset or site can be read as: primary lung cancer lesion. The CDR3 corresponds to CASSEGAGGYGYTF. The base sequence is TGTGCCAGCAGTGAAGGGGCAGGGGGGTATGGCTACACCTTC.